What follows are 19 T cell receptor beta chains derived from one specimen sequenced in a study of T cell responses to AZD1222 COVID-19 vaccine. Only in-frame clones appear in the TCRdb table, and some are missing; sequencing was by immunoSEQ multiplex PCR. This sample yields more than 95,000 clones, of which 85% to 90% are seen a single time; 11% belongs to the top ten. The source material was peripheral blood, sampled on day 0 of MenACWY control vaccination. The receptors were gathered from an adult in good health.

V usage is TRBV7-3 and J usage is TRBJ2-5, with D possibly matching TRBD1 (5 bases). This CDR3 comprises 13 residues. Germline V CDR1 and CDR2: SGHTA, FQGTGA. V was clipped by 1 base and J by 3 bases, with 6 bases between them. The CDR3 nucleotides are TGTGCCAGCAGCTTAATCAGGGAAGAGACCCAGTACTTC. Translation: CASSLIREETQYF.

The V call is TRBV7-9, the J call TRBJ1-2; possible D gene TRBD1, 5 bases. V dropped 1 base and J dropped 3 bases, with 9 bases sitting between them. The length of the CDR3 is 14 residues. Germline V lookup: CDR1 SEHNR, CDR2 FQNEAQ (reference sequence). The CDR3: CASSLDDRYYGYTF. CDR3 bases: TGTGCCAGCAGCTTAGATGACAGATACTATGGCTACACCTTC.

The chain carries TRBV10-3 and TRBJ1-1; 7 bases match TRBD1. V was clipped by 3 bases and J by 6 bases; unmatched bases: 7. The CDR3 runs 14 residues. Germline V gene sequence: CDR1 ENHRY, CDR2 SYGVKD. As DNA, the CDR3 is TGTGCCATCAGTGAACAGGGGAAGGGATCTGAAGCTTTCTTT. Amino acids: CAISEQGKGSEAFF.

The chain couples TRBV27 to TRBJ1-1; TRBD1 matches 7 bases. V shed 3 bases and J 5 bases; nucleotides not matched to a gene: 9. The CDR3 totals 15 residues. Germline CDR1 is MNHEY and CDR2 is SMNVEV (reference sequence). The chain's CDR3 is CASSFKGALGTEAFF. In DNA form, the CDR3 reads TGTGCCAGCAGTTTTAAGGGGGCTTTGGGTACTGAAGCTTTCTTT.

The CDR3 nucleotides read TGTGCCAGCAGCCAAGAGTCATCCGCACCTGATACGCAGTATTTT. Its translation: CASSQESSAPDTQYF. The chain has TRBV4-2 and TRBJ2-3; no firm D call. Looked up from germline, CDR1 is LGHNA and CDR2 is YNFKEQ. The CDR3 covers 15 residues. The germline V and J ends were trimmed by 0 bases and 6 bases, with 13 bases remaining between them.

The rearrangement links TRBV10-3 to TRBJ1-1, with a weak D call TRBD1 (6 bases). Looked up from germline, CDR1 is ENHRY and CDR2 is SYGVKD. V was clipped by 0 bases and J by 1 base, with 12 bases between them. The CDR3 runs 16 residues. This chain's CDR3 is CAISESFGGPNTEAFF. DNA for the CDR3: TGTGCCATCAGTGAGTCGTTTGGGGGGCCGAACACTGAAGCTTTCTTT.

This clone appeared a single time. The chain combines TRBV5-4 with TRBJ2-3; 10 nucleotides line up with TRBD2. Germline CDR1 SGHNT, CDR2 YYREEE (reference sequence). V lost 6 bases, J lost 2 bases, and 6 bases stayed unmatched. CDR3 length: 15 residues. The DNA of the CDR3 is TGTGCCAGCACCCCCCTAGCGGGAGTCACAGATACGCAGTATTTT. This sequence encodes CASTPLAGVTDTQYF.

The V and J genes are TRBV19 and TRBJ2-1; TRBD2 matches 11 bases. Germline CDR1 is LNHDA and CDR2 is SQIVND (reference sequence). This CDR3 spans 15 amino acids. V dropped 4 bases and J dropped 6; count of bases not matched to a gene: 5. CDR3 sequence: CASSTLAGGPNEQFF. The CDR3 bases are TGTGCCAGTAGTACTCTAGCGGGAGGCCCCAATGAGCAGTTCTTC.

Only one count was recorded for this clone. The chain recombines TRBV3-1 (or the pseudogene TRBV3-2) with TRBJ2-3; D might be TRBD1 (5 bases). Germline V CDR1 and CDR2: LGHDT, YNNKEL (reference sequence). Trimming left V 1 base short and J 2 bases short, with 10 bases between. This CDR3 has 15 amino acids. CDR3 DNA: TGTGCCAGCAGCCAAGCTGGGGCGACCACAGATACGCAGTATTTT. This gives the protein CASSQAGATTDTQYF.

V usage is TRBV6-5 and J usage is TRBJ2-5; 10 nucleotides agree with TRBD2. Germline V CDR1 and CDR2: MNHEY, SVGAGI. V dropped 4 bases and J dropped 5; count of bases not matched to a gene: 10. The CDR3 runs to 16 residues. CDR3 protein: CASSLASGRIRETQYF. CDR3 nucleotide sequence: TGTGCCAGCAGTTTGGCTAGCGGGAGAATTCGGGAGACCCAGTACTTC.

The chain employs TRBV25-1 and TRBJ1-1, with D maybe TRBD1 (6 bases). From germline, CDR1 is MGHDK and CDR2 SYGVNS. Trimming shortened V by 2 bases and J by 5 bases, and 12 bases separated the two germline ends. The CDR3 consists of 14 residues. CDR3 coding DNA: TGTGCCAGCAGTGAACTTGGGGGCAGTACTGAAGCTTTCTTT. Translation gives CASSELGGSTEAFF.

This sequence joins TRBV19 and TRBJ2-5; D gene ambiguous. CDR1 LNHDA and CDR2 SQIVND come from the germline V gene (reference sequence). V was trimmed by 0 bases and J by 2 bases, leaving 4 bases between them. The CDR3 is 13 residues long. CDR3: CASSIDGQETQYF. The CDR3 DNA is TGTGCCAGTAGTATAGACGGTCAAGAGACCCAGTACTTC.

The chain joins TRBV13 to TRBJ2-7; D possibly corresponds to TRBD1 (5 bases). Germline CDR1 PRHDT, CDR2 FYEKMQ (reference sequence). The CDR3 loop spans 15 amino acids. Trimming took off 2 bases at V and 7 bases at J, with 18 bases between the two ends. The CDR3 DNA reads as TGTGCCAGCAGCTTACTAGGCAGGGAAGTAAATGAGCAGTACTTC. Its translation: CASSLLGREVNEQYF.

The CDR3 reads CASSAGLAGREQYF. CDR3 DNA: TGTGCCAGCAGCGCGGGACTAGCGGGTCGCGAGCAGTACTTC. V is TRBV5-4 and J is TRBJ2-7, with TRBD2 identical over 12 bases. Germline trimming cut 4 bases from V and 6 bases from J; bases unmatched to any gene: 5. This CDR3 has 14 residues. In germline, CDR1 is SGHNT, CDR2 YYREEE (reference sequence).

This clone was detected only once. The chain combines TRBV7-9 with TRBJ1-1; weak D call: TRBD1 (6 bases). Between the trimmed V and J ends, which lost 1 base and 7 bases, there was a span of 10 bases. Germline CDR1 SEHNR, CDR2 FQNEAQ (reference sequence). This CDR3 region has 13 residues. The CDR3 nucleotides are TGTGCCAGCAGCTTAGACAGGGATCATGAAGCTTTCTTT. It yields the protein CASSLDRDHEAFF.

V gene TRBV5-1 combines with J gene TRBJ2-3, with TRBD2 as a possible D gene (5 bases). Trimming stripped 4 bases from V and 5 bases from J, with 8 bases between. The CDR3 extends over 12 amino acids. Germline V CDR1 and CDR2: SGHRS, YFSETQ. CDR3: CASSMDLDTQYF. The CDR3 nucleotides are TGCGCCAGCAGCATGGACTTAGATACGCAGTATTTT.

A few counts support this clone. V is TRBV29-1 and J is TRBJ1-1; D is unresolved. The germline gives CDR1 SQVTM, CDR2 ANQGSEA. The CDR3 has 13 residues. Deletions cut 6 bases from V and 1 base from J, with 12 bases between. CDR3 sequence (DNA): TGCAGCGTATCCCTAGGTAGGAACACTGAAGCTTTCTTT. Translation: CSVSLGRNTEAFF.

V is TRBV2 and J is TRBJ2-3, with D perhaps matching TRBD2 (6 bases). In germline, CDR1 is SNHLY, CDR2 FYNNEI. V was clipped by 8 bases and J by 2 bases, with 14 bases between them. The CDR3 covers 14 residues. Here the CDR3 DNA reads TGTGCCAGCCGGGAGCAGCTATACACAGATACGCAGTATTTT. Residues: CASREQLYTDTQYF.

CDR3 in DNA: TGTGCCAGCAGCTTGAGACTAGCGGGAGGAGACCTTAGGGGTGAGCAGTTCTTC. Translated: CASSLRLAGGDLRGEQFF. This rearrangement joins TRBV5-4 to TRBJ2-1, with TRBD2 matching 13 bases. This CDR3 region has 18 residues. V lost 1 base to trimming and J lost 9 bases; unmatched junction nucleotides: 13. Germline V gives CDR1 SGHNT, CDR2 YYREEE (reference sequence).